Below, 8 T cell receptor beta chains from the same sample are listed, as sequenced in a study of radiotherapy plus CTLA-4 blockade in lung cancer. The repertoire was sequenced with immunoSEQ multiplex PCR; TCRdb's copy has only in-frame clones and lacks some. Here the sample spans just over 60,000 clones, 70% to 85% being singletons. This material consisted of peripheral blood, taken from a patient treated with radiotherapy plus ipilimumab. The receptors originated from a human donor with non-small cell lung cancer who had a complete response to radiotherapy plus ipilimumab.

This chain uses TRBV4-1 with TRBJ1-1; D not certain. The V gene's germline CDR1 is MGHRA and CDR2 YSYEKL. The CDR3 runs to 16 residues. Trimming took 3 bases from V and 0 from J, leaving 14 bases between them. CDR3 in DNA: TGCGCCAGCAGCCATTTGGGCAGGAGAATGAACACTGAAGCTTTCTTT. This encodes CASSHLGRRMNTEAFF.

The chain is built from TRBV7-8 and TRBJ1-4; D is ambiguous. The germline CDR1 and CDR2 sequences are SGHVS and FQNEAQ. The CDR3 runs to 16 residues. With 4 bases removed from V and 1 base from J, the gap between germline ends came to 13 bases. CDR3 in DNA: TGTGCCAGCAGCTCCCGGAGAGCAAAAACTAATGAAAAACTGTTTTTT. It codes for CASSSRRAKTNEKLFF.

The chain couples TRBV30 to TRBJ1-5; possible D gene TRBD1, 5 bases. CDR3 length: 13 residues. CDR1 GTSNPN and CDR2 SVGIG come from the germline V gene (reference sequence). V was clipped by 5 bases and J by 1 base, with 9 bases between them. The CDR3 DNA follows: TGTGCCTGGGACGGGGGAAGCAATCAGCCCCAGCATTTT. Its protein product is CAWDGGSNQPQHF.

The V gene is TRBV18, the J gene TRBJ1-1; TRBD1 is a possible D gene (5 bases). This CDR3 has 17 residues. CDR1 KGHSH and CDR2 LQKENI come from the germline V gene. V dropped 5 bases and J dropped 6 bases, with 25 bases sitting between them. Here the CDR3 DNA reads TGTGCCAGCTCATCCCCGGGACTTATTACCATCGGACCTGAAGCTTTCTTT. Residues: CASSSPGLITIGPEAFF.

The rearrangement joins TRBV30 to TRBJ1-2; no clear D. The V and J ends lost 3 bases and 4 bases respectively, with 12 bases between them. Germline lookup yields CDR1 GTSNPN and CDR2 SVGIG (reference sequence). The CDR3 has 13 amino acids. CDR3 in amino acids: CAWSQTRTYGYTF. CDR3 bases: TGTGCCTGGAGCCAGACACGAACCTATGGCTACACCTTC. Variable domain in full (rest from reference TRBV30 and TRBJ1-2): SQTIHQWPATLVQPVGSPLSLECTVEGTSNPNLYWYRQAAGRGLQLLFYSVGIGQISSEVPQNLSASRPQDRQFILSSKKLLLSDSGFYLCAWSQTRTYGYTFGSGTRLTVV.

This clone was observed a few times. The V gene is TRBV6-1, the J gene TRBJ2-4, with TRBD1 identical over 8 bases. The CDR3 runs to 17 residues. The trim removed 4 bases at V and 1 base at J, leaving 9 bases unmatched. CDR1 and CDR2 from the germline V gene are MNHNS and SASEGT. The CDR3 coding sequence is TGTGCCAGCAGTGCCTCGACAGGGGATGCGGCCAAAAACATTCAGTACTTC. Residues: CASSASTGDAAKNIQYF.

There are a few counts of this clone. This chain connects TRBV9 to TRBJ1-3; TRBD1 matches at 10 bases. The CDR3 is made up of 15 amino acids. J was trimmed by 3 bases and V by 3 bases; bases with no gene match: 3. CDR1 and CDR2 (germline): SGDLS, YYNGEE. In nucleotides, the CDR3 is TGTGCCAGCAGCGGGGACAGGGGTGATGGAAACACCATATATTTT. Its protein product is CASSGDRGDGNTIYF. Full variable domain (missing parts from reference TRBV9 and TRBJ1-3): DSGVTQTPKHLITATGQRVTLRCSPRSGDLSVYWYQQSLDQGLQFLIQYYNGEERAKGNILERFSAQQFPDLHSELNLSSLELGDSALYFCASSGDRGDGNTIYFGEGSWLTVV.

The chain has TRBV29-1 and TRBJ1-4; D remains unclear. Germline loops: CDR1 SQVTM, CDR2 ANQGSEA. Trimming stripped 6 bases from V and 8 bases from J, with 16 bases between. The CDR3 spans 13 residues. CDR3 amino acids: CSVTSWAREKLFF. The CDR3 region has the DNA TGCAGCGTGACGTCCTGGGCAAGGGAAAAACTGTTTTTT.